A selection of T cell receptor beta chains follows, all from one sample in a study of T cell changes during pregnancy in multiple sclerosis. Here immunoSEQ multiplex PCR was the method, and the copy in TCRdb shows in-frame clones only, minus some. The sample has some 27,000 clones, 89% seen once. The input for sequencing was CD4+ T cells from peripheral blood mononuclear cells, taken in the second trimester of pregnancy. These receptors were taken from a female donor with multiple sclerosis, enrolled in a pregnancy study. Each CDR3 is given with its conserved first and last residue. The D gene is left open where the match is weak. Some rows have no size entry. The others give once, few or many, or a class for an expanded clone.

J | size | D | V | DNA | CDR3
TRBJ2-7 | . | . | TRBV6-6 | TGTGCCAGCAGTTCGACAGGAGCGCCCCGCTACGAGCAGTACTTC | CASSSTGAPRYEQYF
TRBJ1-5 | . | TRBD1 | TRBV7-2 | TGTGCCAGCAGCCCACAAACAGGGGTCAATCAGCCCCAGCATTTT | CASSPQTGVNQPQHF
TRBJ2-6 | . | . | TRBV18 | TGTGCCAGCTCCCCTAACTCTGGGGCCAACGTCCTGACTTTC | CASSPNSGANVLTF
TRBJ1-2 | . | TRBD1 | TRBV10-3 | TGTGCCATCAGTGATCGACAGGGGGGTGGCTACACCTTC | CAISDRQGGGYTF
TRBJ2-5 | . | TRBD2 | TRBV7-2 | TGTGCCAGCAGCATGAGATGGACTAGCGGGGAAGAGACCCAGTACTTC | CASSMRWTSGEETQYF
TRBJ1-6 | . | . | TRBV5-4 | TGTGCCAGCAGCTTGGTATCGGGGGGGGGATCACCCCTCCACTTT | CASSLVSGGGSPLHF
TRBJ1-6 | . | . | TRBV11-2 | TGTGCCAGCAGTCGAGAGACAGACTATAATTCACCCCTCCACTTT | CASSRETDYNSPLHF
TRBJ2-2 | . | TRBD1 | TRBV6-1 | TGTGCCAGCAGTCTCGACAGGGCGGTTCCCGGGGAGCTGTTTTTT | CASSLDRAVPGELFF
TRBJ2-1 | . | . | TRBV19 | TGTGCCAGTAGTTCCCCAGGGTCCTACAATGAGCAGTTCTTC | CASSSPGSYNEQFF
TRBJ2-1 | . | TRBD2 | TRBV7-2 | TGTGCCAGCAGCTTAGAAGCGGGGGATGAGCAGTTCTTC | CASSLEAGDEQFF
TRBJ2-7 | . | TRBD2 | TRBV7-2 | TGTGCCAGCAGCCGAGGACTAGCGGGGGGCGAGCAGTACTTC | CASSRGLAGGEQYF
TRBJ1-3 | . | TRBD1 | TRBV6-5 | TGTGCCAGCAGTTGGGGGACAGGGGCTGGAAACACCATATATTTT | CASSWGTGAGNTIYF
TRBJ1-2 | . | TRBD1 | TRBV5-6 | TGTGCCAGCAGCTTCGTTGGGGGGACAGCTAACTATGGCTACACCTTC | CASSFVGGTANYGYTF
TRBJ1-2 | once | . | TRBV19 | TGTGCCAGTAACCCTATGGCAGGTGCTAACTATGGCTACACCTTC | CASNPMAGANYGYTF
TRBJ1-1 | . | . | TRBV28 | TGTGCCAGCAGCCTAGCTCCCGGATGGGGGGGCATGAACACTGAAGCTTTCTTT | CASSLAPGWGGMNTEAFF
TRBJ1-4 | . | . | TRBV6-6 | TGTGCCAGCAGTTACTCGAATCAGGGTGATGAAAAACTGTTTTTT | CASSYSNQGDEKLFF
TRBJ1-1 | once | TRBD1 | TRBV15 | TGTGCCACCAGCCTAAGGGACAGGGCCTTTGAAGCTTTCTTT | CATSLRDRAFEAFF
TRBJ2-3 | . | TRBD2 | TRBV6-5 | TGTGCCAGCAGTTACCGGGGCGGGGGGGCTCCAGATACGCAGTATTTT | CASSYRGGGAPDTQYF
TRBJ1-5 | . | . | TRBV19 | TGTGCCAGTAGTATAGGGGGCCCTGGAGTTCGGTATAGCAATCAGCCCCAGCATTTT | CASSIGGPGVRYSNQPQHF
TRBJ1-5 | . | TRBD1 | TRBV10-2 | TGCGCCAGCAGCCCCCCCGCAGGGGGAAGCGGCAATCAGCCCCAGCATTTT | CASSPPAGGSGNQPQHF
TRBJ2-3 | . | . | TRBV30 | TGTGCCTGGAGTGGAGACTGGGTCACAGATACGCAGTATTTT | CAWSGDWVTDTQYF
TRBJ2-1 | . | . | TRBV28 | TGTGCCAGCAGGGCCCACAATGAGCAGTTCTTC | CASRAHNEQFF
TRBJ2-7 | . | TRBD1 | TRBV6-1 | TGTGCGTCTAAACGGGACAGGGGGACGGGGGAGCAGTACTTC | CASKRDRGTGEQYF
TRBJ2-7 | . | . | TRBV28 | TGTGCCAGCAGTTCCCCGACTACCTTGGGTTTTGGTGGCGAGCAGTACTTC | CASSSPTTLGFGGEQYF
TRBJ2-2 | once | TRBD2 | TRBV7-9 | TGTGCCAGCAGCTTAGTTCAGACTAGCGGGTACACCGGGGAGCTGTTTTTT | CASSLVQTSGYTGELFF
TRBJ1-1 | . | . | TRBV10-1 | TGCGCCAGCAGTGAGGGCAGTGGGAACACTGAAGCTTTCTTT | CASSEGSGNTEAFF
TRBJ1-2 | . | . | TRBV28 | TGTGCCAGCAGCCCCCGGGGGTGGGGGACCTATGGCTACACCTTC | CASSPRGWGTYGYTF
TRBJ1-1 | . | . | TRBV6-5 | TGTGCCAGCAGTTGGCGGGCGTTGGGCACTGAAGCTTTCTTT | CASSWRALGTEAFF
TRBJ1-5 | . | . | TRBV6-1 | TGTGCCAGCCGAGAGCTAAGCTATAGCAATCAGCCCCAGCATTTT | CASRELSYSNQPQHF
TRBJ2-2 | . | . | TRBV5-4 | TGTGCCAGCAGCTTGGGACTAGAGAACACCGGGGAGCTGTTTTTT | CASSLGLENTGELFF
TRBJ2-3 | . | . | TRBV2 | TGTGCCAGCAGTGGGGGCGCCTGGTCTCCCGGTGGAGATACGCAGTATTTT | CASSGGAWSPGGDTQYF
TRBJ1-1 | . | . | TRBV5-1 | TGTGCCAGCAGAAAAGAGCTCATGAACACTGAAGCTTTCTTT | CASRKELMNTEAFF
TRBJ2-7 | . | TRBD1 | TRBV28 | TGTGCCAGCAGCCGTGGACAGGGACTCGAGCAGTACTTC | CASSRGQGLEQYF
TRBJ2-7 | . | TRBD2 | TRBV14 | TGTGCCAGCAGCCAAGGAGCGGGGGTACCGTACTTC | CASSQGAGVPYF
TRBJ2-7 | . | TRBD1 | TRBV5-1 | TGCGCCAGCAGCTTGGGGCAGGGGGCCGACGAGCAGTACTTC | CASSLGQGADEQYF
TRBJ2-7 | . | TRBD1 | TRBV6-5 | TGTGCCAGCAGAAGACAGGGTAGAGGCGAGCAGTACTTC | CASRRQGRGEQYF
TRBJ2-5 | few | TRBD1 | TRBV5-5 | TGTGCCAGCAGCTTGGGACAGGGTCCCGTCGGAGGGACCCAGTACTTC | CASSLGQGPVGGTQYF
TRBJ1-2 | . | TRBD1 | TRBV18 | TGTGCCAGCTCACCGCCCGGGACAGGGGGTTCATATGGCTACACCTTC | CASSPPGTGGSYGYTF
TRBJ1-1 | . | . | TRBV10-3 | TGTGCCACCTCAGGGGATTTGAACACTGAAGCTTTCTTT | CATSGDLNTEAFF
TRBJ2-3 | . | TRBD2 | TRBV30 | TGTGCCTGGGGGACTAGCGGGAATACAGATACGCAGTATTTT | CAWGTSGNTDTQYF
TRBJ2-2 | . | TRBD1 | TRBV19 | TGTGCCAGTCACAGGGGTCGAACCGGGGAGCTGTTTTTT | CASHRGRTGELFF
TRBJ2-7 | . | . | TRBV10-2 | TGCGCCAGCAGTGTGTCTACCGGTGGCTACGAGCAGTACTTC | CASSVSTGGYEQYF
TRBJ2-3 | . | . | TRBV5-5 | TGTGCCAGCAGCTCACTAGATACGCAGTATTTT | CASSSLDTQYF
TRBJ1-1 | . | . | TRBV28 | TGTGCCAGCAGTCGACCGGGCCGAGGGACTGAAGCTTTCTTT | CASSRPGRGTEAFF
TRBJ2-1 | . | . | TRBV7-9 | TGTGCCAGCAGCTCGAAGCGGGTCTCGACCAATGAGCAGTTCTTC | CASSSKRVSTNEQFF
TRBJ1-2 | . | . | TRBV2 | TGTGCCAGCAGTGAACGGTTTCCCTCCTATGGCTACACCTTC | CASSERFPSYGYTF
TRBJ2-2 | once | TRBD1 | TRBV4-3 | TGCGCCAGCAGCCAACGAACAGGGGGGACGGGCACCGGGGAGCTGTTTTTT | CASSQRTGGTGTGELFF